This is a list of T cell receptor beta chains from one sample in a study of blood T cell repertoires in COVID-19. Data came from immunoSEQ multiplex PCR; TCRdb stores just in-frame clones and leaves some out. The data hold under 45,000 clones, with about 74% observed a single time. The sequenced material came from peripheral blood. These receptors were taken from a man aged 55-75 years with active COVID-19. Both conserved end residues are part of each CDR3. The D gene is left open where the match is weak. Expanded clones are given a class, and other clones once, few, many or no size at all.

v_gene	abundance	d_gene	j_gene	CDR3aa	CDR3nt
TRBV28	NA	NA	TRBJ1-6	CASSRLLSSYNSPLHF	TGTGCCAGCAGTCGACTGTTGAGCTCCTATAATTCACCCCTCCACTTT
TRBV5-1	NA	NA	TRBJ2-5	CASSPQTGQETQYF	TGCGCCAGCAGCCCCCAGACAGGTCAAGAGACCCAGTACTTC
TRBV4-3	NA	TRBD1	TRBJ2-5	CASSQGDRGQETQYF	TGCGCCAGCAGCCAAGGGGACAGGGGCCAAGAGACCCAGTACTTC
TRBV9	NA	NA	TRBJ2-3	CASSVVASSTDTQYF	TGTGCCAGCAGCGTAGTAGCGAGTAGCACAGATACGCAGTATTTT
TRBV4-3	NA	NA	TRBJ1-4	CASSQGDYGATNEKLFF	TGCGCCAGCAGCCAAGGGGACTATGGAGCAACTAATGAAAAACTGTTTTTT
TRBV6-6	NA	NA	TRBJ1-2	CASIPRGGSHGYTF	TGTGCCAGCATCCCACGGGGGGGGAGTCATGGCTACACCTTC
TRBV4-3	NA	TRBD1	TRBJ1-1	CASSQEPPRATGVYTEAFF	TGCGCCAGCAGCCAAGAGCCACCCCGGGCCACAGGGGTCTACACTGAAGCTTTCTTT
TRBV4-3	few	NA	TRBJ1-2	CASSQDPGVNYGYTF	TGCGCCAGCAGCCAGGATCCAGGGGTTAACTATGGCTACACCTTC
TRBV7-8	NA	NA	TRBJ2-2	CASLLGGLPTGELFF	TGTGCCAGCCTTCTGGGAGGACTCCCCACCGGGGAGCTGTTTTTT
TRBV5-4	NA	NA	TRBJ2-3	CASSLAQGVGTDTQYF	TGTGCCAGCAGCTTGGCGCAGGGTGTCGGCACAGATACGCAGTATTTT
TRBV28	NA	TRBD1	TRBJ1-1	CASSLPLQGSTEAFF	TGTGCCAGCAGTTTACCGCTACAGGGGTCCACTGAAGCTTTCTTT
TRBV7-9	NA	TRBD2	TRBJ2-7	CASSFPVTSGTYEQYF	TGTGCCAGCAGCTTTCCCGTAACTAGCGGGACCTACGAGCAGTACTTC
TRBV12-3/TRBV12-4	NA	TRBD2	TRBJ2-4	CASSLGGGKGQYF	TGTGCCAGCAGTTTAGGCGGGGGGAAAGGGCAGTACTTC
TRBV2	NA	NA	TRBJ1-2	CASSPRGGYGYTF	TGTGCCAGCAGCCCGAGAGGGGGCTATGGCTACACCTTC
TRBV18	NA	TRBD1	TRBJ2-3	CASSFRGREDTQYF	TGTGCCAGCTCATTCAGGGGGCGCGAAGATACGCAGTATTTT
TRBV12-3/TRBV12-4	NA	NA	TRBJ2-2	CASSTNTGELFF	TGTGCCAGCAGCACGAACACCGGGGAGCTGTTTTTT
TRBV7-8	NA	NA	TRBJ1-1	CASILRRPPFFGTEAFF	TGTGCCAGCATCCTCAGGAGGCCACCATTCTTCGGCACTGAAGCTTTCTTT
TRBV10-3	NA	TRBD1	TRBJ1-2	CAIRPGGKNYGYTF	TGTGCCATCAGACCAGGGGGAAAGAACTATGGCTACACCTTC
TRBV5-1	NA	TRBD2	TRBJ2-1	CASSLATSGGLLDEQFF	TGCGCCAGCAGCTTGGCGACTAGCGGGGGCCTTCTAGATGAGCAGTTCTTC
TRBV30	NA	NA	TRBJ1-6	CAWSSGGNSPLHF	TGTGCCTGGTCCAGTGGGGGGAATTCACCCCTCCACTTT
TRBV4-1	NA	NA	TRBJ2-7	CASSPLGGTYEQYF	TGCGCCAGCAGCCCTCTGGGCGGGACTTACGAGCAGTACTTC
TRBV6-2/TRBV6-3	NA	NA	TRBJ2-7	CASSSYLYEQYF	TGTGCCAGCAGTTCCTATCTTTACGAGCAGTACTTC
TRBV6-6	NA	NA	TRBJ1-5	CASSYEPRNQPQHF	TGTGCCAGCAGTTACGAGCCCCGAAATCAGCCCCAGCATTTT
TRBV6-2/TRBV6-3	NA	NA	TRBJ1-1	CASSSMRPEAFF	TGTGCCAGCAGTTCCATGCGCCCGGAAGCTTTCTTT
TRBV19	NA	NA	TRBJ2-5	CASSTGHTIQGGTQYF	TGTGCCAGTAGTACCGGACACACTATCCAAGGGGGGACCCAGTACTTC
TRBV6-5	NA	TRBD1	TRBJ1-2	CASRPGQGARGYTF	TGTGCCAGCAGACCGGGACAGGGGGCGCGCGGCTACACCTTC
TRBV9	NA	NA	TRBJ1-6	CASGGLSSYNSPLHF	TGTGCCAGCGGCGGCCTTAGCTCCTATAATTCACCCCTCCACTTT
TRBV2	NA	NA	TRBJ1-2	CASSDHGTNYGYTF	TGTGCCAGCAGTGATCATGGCACAAACTATGGCTACACCTTC